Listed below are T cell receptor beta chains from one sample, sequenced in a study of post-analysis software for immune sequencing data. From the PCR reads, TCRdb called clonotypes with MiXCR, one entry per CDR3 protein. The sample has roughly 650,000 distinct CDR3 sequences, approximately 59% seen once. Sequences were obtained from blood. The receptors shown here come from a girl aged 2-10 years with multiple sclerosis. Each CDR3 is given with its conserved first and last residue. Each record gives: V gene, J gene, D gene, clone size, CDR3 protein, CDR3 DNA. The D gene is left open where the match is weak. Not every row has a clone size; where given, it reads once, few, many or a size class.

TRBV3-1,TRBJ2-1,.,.,CAGSQGIHEQFF,TGTGCCGGCAGCCAAGGTATACATGAGCAGTTCTTC
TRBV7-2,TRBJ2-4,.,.,CASSLAGGLAKNIQYF,TGTGCCAGCAGCTTAGCAGGGGGTCTAGCCAAAAACATTCAGTACTTC
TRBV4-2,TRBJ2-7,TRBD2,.,CASSQGPLAGSYEQYF,TGTGCCAGCAGCCAAGGACCTTTAGCGGGATCTTACGAGCAGTACTTC
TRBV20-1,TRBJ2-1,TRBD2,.,CSALARASGLYNEQFF,TGCAGTGCCCTGGCGCGAGCTAGCGGACTATACAATGAGCAGTTCTTC
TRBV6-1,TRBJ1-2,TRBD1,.,CASRSGTDNYGYTF,TGTGCCAGCAGATCCGGGACAGATAACTATGGCTACACCTTC
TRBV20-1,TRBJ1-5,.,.,CSAIESDNQPQHF,TGCAGTGCTATCGAGTCTGATAATCAGCCCCAGCATTTT
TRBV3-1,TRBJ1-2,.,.,CASSQVSWGYTF,TGTGCCAGCAGCCAAGTAAGCTGGGGCTACACCTTC
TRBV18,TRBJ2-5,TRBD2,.,CASSPNGGIQETQYF,TGTGCCAGCTCACCAAACGGGGGGATCCAAGAGACCCAGTACTTC
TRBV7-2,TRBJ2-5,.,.,CASSLGPTRETQYF,TGTGCCAGCAGCTTAGGTCCGACTAGGGAGACCCAGTACTTC
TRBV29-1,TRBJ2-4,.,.,CSVVGRDGNIQYF,TGCAGCGTTGTTGGCAGGGACGGAAACATTCAGTACTTC
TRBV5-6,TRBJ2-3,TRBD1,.,CASSPLGGQAADTQYF,TGTGCCAGCAGCCCTTTGGGGGGACAGGCGGCAGATACGCAGTATTTT
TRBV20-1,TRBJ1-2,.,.,CSAGGQSYGYTF,TGCAGTGCTGGAGGACAGTCTTATGGCTACACCTTC
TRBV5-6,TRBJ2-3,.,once,CASSIVGGPNTDTQYF,TGTGCCAGCAGCATCGTCGGGGGCCCCAACACAGATACTCAGTATTTT
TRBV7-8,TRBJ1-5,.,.,CASSLGWRQPQHF,TGTGCCAGCAGCTTAGGATGGCGACAGCCCCAGCATTTT
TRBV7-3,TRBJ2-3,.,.,CASSSDPADTQYF,TGTGCCAGCAGCTCGGACCCGGCGGATACGCAGTATTTT
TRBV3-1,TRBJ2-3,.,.,CASRQESADTQYF,TGTGCCAGCAGACAAGAAAGCGCAGATACGCAGTATTTT
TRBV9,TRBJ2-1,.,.,CASSVGGTTYNEQFF,TGTGCCAGCAGCGTAGGGGGGACAACCTACAATGAGCAGTTCTTC
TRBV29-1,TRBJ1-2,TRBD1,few,CSVTGQAGDYGYTF,TGCAGCGTTACCGGACAGGCGGGGGACTATGGCTACACCTTC
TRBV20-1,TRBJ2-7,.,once,CRDQSVSYEQYF,TGCAGGGATCAGTCAGTCTCCTACGAGCAGTACTTC
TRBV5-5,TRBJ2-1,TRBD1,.,CASSLPGDRDNEQFF,TGTGCCAGCAGCCTGCCGGGGGACAGGGACAATGAGCAGTTCTTC
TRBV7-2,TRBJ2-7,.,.,CASRPGTSNYEQYF,TGTGCCAGCAGGCCCGGGACTTCTAACTACGAGCAGTACTTC
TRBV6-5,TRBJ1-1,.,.,CASSDTRQVEAFF,TGTGCCAGCAGTGACACTCGACAGGTGGAAGCTTTCTTT
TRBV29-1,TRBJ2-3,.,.,CSVEDKIDTQYF,TGCAGCGTTGAAGATAAAATAGATACGCAGTATTTT
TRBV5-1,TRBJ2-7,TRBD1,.,CASSGPGQGGYEQYF,TGCGCCAGCAGCGGACCGGGACAGGGGGGCTACGAGCAGTACTTC
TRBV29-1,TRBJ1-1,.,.,CSVEGNAFF,TGCAGCGTTGAGGGGAATGCTTTCTTT
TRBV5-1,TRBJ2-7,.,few,CASSLGQGGDYEQYF,TGCGCCAGCAGCTTGGGGCAGGGAGGAGACTACGAGCAGTACTTC
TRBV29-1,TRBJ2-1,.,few,CSVDPDSHHYNEQFF,TGCAGCGTTGATCCCGACTCGCACCACTACAATGAGCAGTTCTTC
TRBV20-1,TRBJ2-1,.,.,CSASLSYNEQFF,TGCAGTGCTAGTCTCAGCTACAATGAGCAGTTCTTC
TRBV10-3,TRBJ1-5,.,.,CAISESRGAAPNQPQHF,TGTGCCATCAGTGAGTCACGGGGGGCTGCCCCAAATCAGCCCCAGCATTTT
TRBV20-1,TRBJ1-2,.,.,CSGGPTGRSSGYTF,TGCAGTGGGGGTCCAACGGGGAGGAGCTCGGGCTACACCTTC
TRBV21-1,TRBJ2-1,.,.,CASSKERGYNEQFF,TGTGCCAGCAGCAAAGAGCGAGGTTACAATGAGCAGTTCTTC
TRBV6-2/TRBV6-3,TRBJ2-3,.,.,CASSLRALPGDTQYF,TGTGCCAGCAGTCTCCGGGCTCTTCCCGGAGATACGCAGTATTTT
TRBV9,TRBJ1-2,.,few,CASSPRGGMNYGYTF,TGTGCCAGCAGCCCCCGGGGGGGGATGAACTATGGCTACACCTTC
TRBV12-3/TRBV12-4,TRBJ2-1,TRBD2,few,CASSSVVAGVRNEQFF,TGTGCCAGCAGCTCGGTCGTGGCGGGAGTTCGCAATGAGCAGTTCTTC
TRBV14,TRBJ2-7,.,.,CASSPPGKEQYF,TGTGCCAGCAGCCCTCCAGGGAAGGAGCAGTACTTC
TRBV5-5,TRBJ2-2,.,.,CASIPTTTNGGELFF,TGTGCCAGCATCCCGACAACTACCAACGGCGGGGAGCTGTTTTTT
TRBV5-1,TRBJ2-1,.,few,CASSYLGLAPNEQFF,TGCGCCAGCAGCTATTTGGGTCTAGCCCCTAATGAGCAGTTCTTC
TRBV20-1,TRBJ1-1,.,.,CSASGIGAEAFF,TGCAGTGCTAGTGGGATCGGGGCTGAAGCTTTCTTT
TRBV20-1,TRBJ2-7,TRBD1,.,CSAAGQDSYEQYF,TGCAGTGCCGCCGGACAGGATTCCTACGAGCAGTACTTC
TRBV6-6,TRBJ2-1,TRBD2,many,CASSSPQAGSTYNEQFF,TGTGCCAGCAGTTCTCCCCAAGCGGGAAGCACCTACAATGAGCAGTTCTTC
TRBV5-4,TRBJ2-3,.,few,CASSFSLSTDTQYF,TGTGCCAGCAGCTTCTCGTTATCCACAGATACGCAGTATTTT
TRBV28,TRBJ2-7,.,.,CASSLFVYEQYF,TGTGCCAGCAGTTTGTTCGTCTACGAGCAGTACTTC
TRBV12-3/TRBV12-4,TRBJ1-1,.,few,CASSLSTEAFF,TGTGCCAGCAGTTTAAGCACTGAAGCTTTCTTT
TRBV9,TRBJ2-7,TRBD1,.,CASSVDGTGGQAQYF,TGTGCCAGCAGCGTAGACGGGACAGGGGGCCAGGCCCAGTACTTC
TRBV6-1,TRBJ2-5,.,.,CASSEWPGAYF,TGTGCCAGCAGTGAATGGCCAGGGGCGTACTTC
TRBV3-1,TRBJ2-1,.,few,CASSQDLGTPEGEQFF,TGTGCCAGCAGCCAAGATTTAGGGACTCCTGAAGGGGAGCAGTTCTTC
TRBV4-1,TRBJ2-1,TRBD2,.,CASSQPLAGTYNEQFF,TGCGCCAGCAGCCAACCACTAGCGGGGACCTACAATGAGCAGTTCTTC
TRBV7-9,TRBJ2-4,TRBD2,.,CASSLEGLAGNIQYF,TGTGCCAGCAGCTTAGAGGGACTAGCGGGAAACATTCAGTACTTC
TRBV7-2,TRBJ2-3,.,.,CASSLAVGVTQADTQYF,TGTGCCAGCAGCTTAGCAGTGGGGGTCACCCAGGCAGATACGCAGTATTTT